The clone carrying this T cell receptor (beta chain) appeared a single time. This entry is derived from a study of blood T cell repertoires in COVID-19. On the study more broadly: The analysed material was cDNA or gDNA that came from T cells, B-cell-depleted T cells, or PBMCs.

J lost 4 bases, V lost 5 bases, and 11 bases had no gene match. The CDR3 is made up of 15 amino acids. The germline V gene has CDR1 LNHDA and CDR2 SQIVND (reference sequence). TCRdb keeps only in-frame clones here, not all; method: immunoSEQ multiplex PCR. The sample holds roughly 260,000 clones, 91% seen once. Sequencing was performed on peripheral blood. The chain combines TRBV19 with TRBJ2-7; 7 bases match TRBD2. This clonotype was sampled from a person aged 18 to 30 with COVID-19, enrolled during active disease. In nucleotides, the CDR3 is TGTGCCAGTAGTCCCCATAGCGGGTCCGGGTACGAGCAGTACTTC. As protein: CASSPHSGSGYEQYF. Supplemented by reference TRBV19 and TRBJ2-7, the full variable domain reads DGGITQSPKYLFRKEGQNVTLSCEQNLNHDAMYWYRQDPGQGLRLIYYSQIVNDFQKGDIAEGYSVSREKKESFPLTVTSAQKNPTAFYLCASSPHSGSGYEQYFGPGTRLTVT.